This TCR beta chain came from a study of blood T cell repertoires in COVID-19. Germline CDR1 is KGHSH and CDR2 is LQKENI. The CDR3 contains 15 residues. V lost 3 bases and J lost 2; bases outside the gene matches: 4. On this clone: At the DNA level, this CDR3 is encoded by other sequences in the same sample as well.

Clones were sequenced by immunoSEQ multiplex PCR, and TCRdb holds only the in-frame ones, with some missing. The profile shows roughly 300,000 clones, about nine tenths of them singletons. The clonotype comes from a woman aged 25 to 45 with COVID-19, enrolled during active disease. J is TRBJ1-2 and V is TRBV18; 9 bases align to TRBD1. The sample was peripheral blood. This CDR3 reads CASSPGGQGNYGYTF. The CDR3 DNA reads as TGTGCCAGCTCACCCGGGGGACAGGGAAACTATGGCTACACCTTC.